The next 13 T cell receptor beta chains were all read from a single sample in a study of T cell responses to AZD1222 COVID-19 vaccine. TCRdb's table, derived via immunoSEQ multiplex PCR, lists solely in-frame clones and lacks some. The table has fewer than 100,000 clones, around 94% seen once. The specimen comprised peripheral blood, sampled on day 0 of AZD1222 vaccination. These receptors came from an adult in good health.

The chain uses TRBV7-9 and TRBJ1-1; D is uncertain. V was cut by 1 base and J by 4 bases, with 13 bases left in between. Germline V gives CDR1 SEHNR, CDR2 FQNEAQ (reference sequence). This CDR3 is built from 15 residues. This CDR3 is CASSLGMVKGTEAFF. The CDR3 DNA reads TGTGCCAGCAGCTTAGGGATGGTAAAGGGCACTGAAGCTTTCTTT.

The chain has TRBV5-1 and TRBJ2-3; D possibly corresponds to TRBD2 (6 bases). The germline CDR1 and CDR2 sequences are SGHRS and YFSETQ. CDR3 length: 15 residues. Trimming removed 5 bases from V and 3 bases from J, with 16 bases in between. The CDR3 DNA is TGCGCCAGCAGTTTTGGGTCCCGGGAGACAGATACGCAGTATTTT. Translated: CASSFGSRETDTQYF.

The chain couples TRBV4-1 to TRBJ2-3; possibly TRBD1 for D (5 bases). Germline V lookup: CDR1 MGHRA, CDR2 YSYEKL. Deletions cut 0 bases from V and 6 bases from J, with 16 bases between. The CDR3 runs 16 residues. This chain's CDR3 is CASSQDHRPQSDTQYF. Here the CDR3 DNA reads TGCGCCAGCAGCCAAGATCACAGGCCACAATCGGATACGCAGTATTTT.

This sequence joins TRBV7-9 and TRBJ2-3; 11 bases fit TRBD2. This CDR3 contains 19 residues. With V trimmed by 6 bases and J by 3 bases, 17 bases remained unmatched. Germline V lookup: CDR1 SEHNR, CDR2 FQNEAQ (reference sequence). CDR3 in DNA: TGTGCCAGCAGGTCTCTCGGGCTAGCGGGAGGTAGTATAACAGATACGCAGTATTTT. Translated, it gives CASRSLGLAGGSITDTQYF.

J is TRBJ2-7 and V is TRBV6-6; perhaps TRBD1 as D (6 bases). The V gene's germline CDR1 is MNHNY and CDR2 SVGAGI (reference sequence). This CDR3 contains 15 residues. Trimming stripped 2 bases from V and 4 bases from J, with 15 bases between. This CDR3 reads CASSYISRGEYEQYF. The CDR3 DNA follows: TGTGCCAGCAGTTACATTTCCAGGGGAGAATACGAGCAGTACTTC.

The chain uses TRBV2 and TRBJ2-7; 9 bases are a match to TRBD2. The V and J ends lost 4 bases and 2 bases, in that order; junction bases with no gene match: 0. Per the germline V gene, CDR1 is SNHLY and CDR2 is FYNNEI. The CDR3 totals 13 residues. Written as DNA, the CDR3 is TGTGCCAGCAGTGGACTAGCGGCCTACGAGCAGTACTTC. As protein: CASSGLAAYEQYF.

The genes are TRBV7-8 and TRBJ2-7; 8 nucleotides line up with TRBD2. The CDR3 sequence is 16 residues long. V dropped 1 base and J dropped 1; count of bases not matched to a gene: 6. CDR1 and CDR2 from the germline V gene are SGHVS and FQNEAQ. This CDR3 reads CASSLGLAGYSYEQYF. CDR3 DNA sequence: TGTGCCAGCAGCTTAGGTTTAGCGGGGTATTCCTACGAGCAGTACTTC.

The chain combines TRBV25-1 with TRBJ1-2; D is uncertain. The CDR3 runs to 11 residues. The germline V gene encodes CDR1 MGHDK and CDR2 SYGVNS. V was shortened by 2 bases and J by 7 bases, with 5 bases between the two germline ends. CDR3 in DNA: TGTGCCAGCAGTGAAGTGGGTGGCTACACCTTC. Translated, it gives CASSEVGGYTF.

This clone was observed a single time. The V gene is TRBV4-1, the J gene TRBJ2-1; tentative D call: TRBD1 (6 bases). V was shortened by 3 bases and J by 4 bases, with 16 bases between the two germline ends. This CDR3 has 16 residues. Looked up from germline, CDR1 is MGHRA and CDR2 is YSYEKL. This chain's CDR3 is CASSQTGQVIYNEQFF. DNA of the CDR3: TGCGCCAGCAGCCAGACGGGACAAGTAATATACAATGAGCAGTTCTTC.

The chain employs TRBV18 and TRBJ2-2; a weak D match, TRBD2 (5 bases). Trimming stripped 0 bases from V and 4 bases from J, with 15 bases between. CDR1 and CDR2 from the germline V gene are KGHSH and LQKENI. The CDR3 loop spans 17 amino acids. This CDR3 is CASSPPFAGSRTGELFF. DNA of the CDR3: TGTGCCAGCTCACCACCGTTCGCGGGTTCTCGCACCGGGGAGCTGTTTTTT.

CDR3 amino acids: CSVQGSSYEQYF. The DNA of the CDR3 is TGCAGCGTTCAGGGGAGCTCCTACGAGCAGTACTTC. The chain recombines TRBV29-1 with TRBJ2-7, with D tentatively TRBD1 (6 bases). The CDR3 is 12 residues long. The V gene's germline CDR1 is SQVTM and CDR2 ANQGSEA. V was pared by 5 bases and J by 0 bases, with 8 bases between.

This chain joins TRBV30 and TRBJ2-4; 7 positions match TRBD1. Germline-derived CDR1 and CDR2 are GTSNPN and SVGIG (reference sequence). Trimming took 0 bases from V and 4 from J; bases not matched to a gene: 6. The CDR3 is 15 amino acids. CDR3 nucleotide sequence: TGTGCCTGGAGTGTGGACAGGAAGGGAAAAAACATTCAGTACTTC. Residues: CAWSVDRKGKNIQYF.

The rearrangement links TRBV29-1 to TRBJ2-1; D gene uncertain. Trimming stripped 7 bases from V and 5 bases from J, with 12 bases between. The CDR3 totals 12 residues. CDR1 and CDR2 from the germline V gene are SQVTM and ANQGSEA. The CDR3 loop reads CSAGHQNNEQFF. CDR3 sequence (DNA): TGCAGCGCCGGCCATCAAAACAATGAGCAGTTCTTC.